A single sample is the source of the 14 T cell receptor beta chains below, sequenced in a study of early T cells in non-severe SARS-CoV-2 infection. Each CDR3 protein gets one entry after TCRdb re-called the 5' RACE reads with MiXCR. This table holds tens of thousands of distinct CDR3 sequences, over 8.5% found once. The specimen sequenced was whole blood. These receptors were collected from an adult who was a healthcare worker with PCR-confirmed SARS-CoV-2 infection or an uninfected control (not recorded which).

This clonotype was recorded a few times. The chain combines TRBV24-1 with TRBJ2-3; TRBD2 agrees at 8 bases. From germline, CDR1 is KGHDR and CDR2 SFDVKD. The CDR3 loop spans 16 amino acids. Trimming at V came to 3 bases and at J to 1 base, leaving 5 bases not matched to a gene. This CDR3 is CATSDPSSGRTDTQYF. As DNA, the CDR3 is TGTGCCACCAGTGATCCGTCTAGCGGGCGCACAGATACGCAGTATTTT.

Ten or more counts support this clonotype. The rearrangement uses TRBV25-1 and TRBJ2-7; TRBD1 matches at 9 bases. The V gene end was trimmed by 7 bases and the J gene end by 4 bases; junction bases not matched to a gene: 5. This CDR3 has 13 residues. CDR1 is MGHDK and CDR2 is SYGVNS in the germline V gene. The CDR3 reads CASNPTGGYEQYF. In DNA form, the CDR3 reads TGTGCCAGCAACCCGACAGGGGGGTACGAGCAGTACTTC.

This chain joins TRBV15 and TRBJ1-3; 7 positions match TRBD1. CDR1 is LNHNV and CDR2 is YYDKDF in the germline V gene (reference sequence). The trim removed 5 bases at V and 7 bases at J, leaving 8 bases unmatched. The CDR3 loop spans 14 amino acids. The DNA for the CDR3 is TGTGCCACCAGCGAAACAGGGGAGTCGAACACCATATATTTT. Encoded protein: CATSETGESNTIYF.

In this sample, this clonotype turned up many times. The chain joins TRBV12-3 or TRBV12-4 to TRBJ1-1; D is unclear. CDR3 length: 13 residues. The germline V and J ends were trimmed by 3 bases and 1 base, with 6 bases remaining between them. CDR3 nucleotide sequence: TGTGCCAGCAGTTTTCGGCCGAACACTGAAGCTTTCTTT. Encoded protein: CASSFRPNTEAFF.

This clonotype was picked up many times. V gene TRBV29-1 combines with J gene TRBJ2-2; 8 positions match TRBD1. Germline assignment: CDR1 SQVTM and CDR2 ANQGSEA. Unmatched junction bases numbered 3, after V lost 7 bases and J lost 2 bases. CDR3 length equals 13 residues. CDR3 region: CSGGTGNTGELFF. The CDR3 DNA reads as TGCAGCGGGGGGACAGGAAACACCGGGGAGCTGTTTTTT.

There are many counts of this clonotype. V gene TRBV11-3 combines with J gene TRBJ2-4; the D gene is possibly TRBD2 (6 bases). The CDR3 is 13 residues long. V lost 1 base to trimming and J lost 5 bases, with 6 bases between them. Germline V gene data show CDR1 as SGHNT and CDR2 as YENEEA. CDR3 loop: CASSLGRENIQYF. CDR3 coding DNA: TGTGCCAGCAGCTTAGGGAGGGAAAACATTCAGTACTTC.

This clonotype is labeled medium-sized. This rearrangement joins TRBV29-1 to TRBJ2-5; tentatively, D is TRBD2 (5 bases). V was clipped by 4 bases and J by 5 bases, with 14 bases between them. The CDR3 has 13 amino acids. Germline V gene sequence: CDR1 SQVTM, CDR2 ANQGSEA. This CDR3 reads CSVASLGGETQYF. The DNA of the CDR3 is TGCAGCGTTGCCTCACTAGGCGGGGAGACCCAGTACTTC.

This clonotype was observed many times. The chain's CDR3 is CASSLAGSGGPDTQYF. In nucleotides, the CDR3 is TGTGCCAGCAGCTTAGCGGGGTCGGGGGGGCCAGATACGCAGTATTTT. V is TRBV7-6 and J is TRBJ2-3, with 8 bases fitting TRBD2. The CDR3 is made up of 16 amino acids. V dropped 0 bases and J dropped 4; count of bases not matched to a gene: 6. Germline loops: CDR1 SGHVS, CDR2 FNYEAQ.

This clonotype was seen many times. J is TRBJ1-3 and V is TRBV5-4, with D hard to call. V gave up 0 bases and J gave up 0 bases, with 13 bases separating them. Per the germline V gene, CDR1 is SGHNT and CDR2 is YYREEE (reference sequence). This CDR3 is built from 17 residues. CDR3 DNA: TGTGCCAGCAGCTTGGGGCCACGGCAGATCTCTGGAAACACCATATATTTT. This sequence encodes CASSLGPRQISGNTIYF.

This clonotype was picked up one time. The genes are TRBV2 and TRBJ2-7; 7 bases fit TRBD1. V lost 6 bases, J lost 2 bases, and 4 bases stayed unmatched. CDR3 size: 13 residues. CDR1 is SNHLY and CDR2 is FYNNEI in the germline V gene. The CDR3 reads CASSDRAAYEQYF. In DNA, the CDR3 is TGTGCCAGCAGCGACAGGGCAGCCTACGAGCAGTACTTC.

This clonotype has a count of ten or more. Here the CDR3 DNA reads TGTGCCAGCAGCTCCGATCGGGGCGTGACAGATACGCAGTATTTT. The encoded protein is CASSSDRGVTDTQYF. The chain recombines TRBV11-2 with TRBJ2-3; D may correspond to TRBD1 or TRBD2 (5 bases each). Trimming removed 4 bases at V and 3 bases at J, with 14 bases between. Germline V lookup: CDR1 SGHAT, CDR2 FQNNGV. CDR3 length equals 15 residues.

This clonotype has at least ten counts. The chain has TRBV3-1 and TRBJ2-5; either TRBD1 or TRBD2 may supply D (5 bases each). This CDR3 contains 12 residues. V dropped 4 bases and J dropped 4 bases, with 7 bases sitting between them. Germline CDR1 is LGHDT and CDR2 is YNNKEL (reference sequence). The CDR3 nucleotides are TGTGCCAGCAGCCGGGGGACAGAGACCCAGTACTTC. Translated, it gives CASSRGTETQYF.

The chain combines TRBV11-3 with TRBJ2-1; D is possibly TRBD1 (5 bases). The CDR3 is 15 residues long. V was cut by 3 bases and J by 6 bases, with 15 bases left in between. Germline V gene data show CDR1 as SGHNT and CDR2 as YENEEA. CDR3 sequence (DNA): TGTGCCAGCAGCTTCAGGGTCAGTAACCTCAATGAGCAGTTCTTC. It specifies CASSFRVSNLNEQFF.

The chain has TRBV6-2 or TRBV6-3 and TRBJ1-1; a weak D match, TRBD1 (5 bases). V lost 2 bases and J 2 bases, leaving 21 bases between the germline ends. The CDR3 has 18 amino acids. CDR1 and CDR2 (germline): MNHEY, SVGEGT. The chain's CDR3 is CASSYRAGQGAYNTEAFF. Here the CDR3 DNA reads TGTGCCAGCAGTTACAGGGCAGGGCAAGGGGCTTACAACACTGAAGCTTTCTTT.